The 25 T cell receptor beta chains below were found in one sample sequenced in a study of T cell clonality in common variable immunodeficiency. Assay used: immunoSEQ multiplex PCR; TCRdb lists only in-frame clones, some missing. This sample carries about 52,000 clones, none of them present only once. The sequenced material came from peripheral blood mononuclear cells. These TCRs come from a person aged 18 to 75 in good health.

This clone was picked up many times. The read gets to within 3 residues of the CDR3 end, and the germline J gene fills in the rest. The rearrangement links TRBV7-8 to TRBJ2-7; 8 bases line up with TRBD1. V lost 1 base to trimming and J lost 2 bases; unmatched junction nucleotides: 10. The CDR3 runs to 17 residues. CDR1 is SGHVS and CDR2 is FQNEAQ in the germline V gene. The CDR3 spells CASSLGTADRVAYEQYF. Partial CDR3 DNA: TGTGCCAGCAGCTTAGGTACGGCGGACAGGGTCGCCTACGAG.

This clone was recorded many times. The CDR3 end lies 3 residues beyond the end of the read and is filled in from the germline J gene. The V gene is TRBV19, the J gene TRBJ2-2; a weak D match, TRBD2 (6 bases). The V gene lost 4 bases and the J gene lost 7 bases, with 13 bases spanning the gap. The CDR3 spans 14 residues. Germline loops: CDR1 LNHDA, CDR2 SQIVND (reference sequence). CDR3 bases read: TGTGCCAGTAGTACCCGACTAGACAGCGGGGAG. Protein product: CASSTRLDSGE. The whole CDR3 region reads CASSTRLDSGELFF.

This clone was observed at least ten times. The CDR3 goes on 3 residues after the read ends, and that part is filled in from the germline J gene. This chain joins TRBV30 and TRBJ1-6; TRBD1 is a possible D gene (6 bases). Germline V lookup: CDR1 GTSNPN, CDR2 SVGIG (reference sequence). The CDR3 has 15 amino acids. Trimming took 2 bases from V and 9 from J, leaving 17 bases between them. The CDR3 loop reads CAWSKQDSASSPLHF. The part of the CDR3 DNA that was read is TGTGCCTGGAGTAAGCAGGACAGCGCCTCTTCACCC.

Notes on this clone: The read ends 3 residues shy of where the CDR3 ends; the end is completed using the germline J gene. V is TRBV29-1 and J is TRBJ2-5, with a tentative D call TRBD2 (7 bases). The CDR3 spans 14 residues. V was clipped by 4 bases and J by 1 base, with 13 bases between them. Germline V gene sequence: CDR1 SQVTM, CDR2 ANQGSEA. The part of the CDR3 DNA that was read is TGCAGCGTTGGCGGGGGCCCCCTCCAAGAGACC. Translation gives CSVGGGPLQET. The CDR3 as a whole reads CSVGGGPLQETQYF.

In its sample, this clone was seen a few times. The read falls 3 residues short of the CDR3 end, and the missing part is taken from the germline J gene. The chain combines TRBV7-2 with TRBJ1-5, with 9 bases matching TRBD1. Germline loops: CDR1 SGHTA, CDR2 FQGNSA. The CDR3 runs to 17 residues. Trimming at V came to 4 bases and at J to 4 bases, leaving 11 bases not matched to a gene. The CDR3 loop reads CASSSAQGALTNQPQHF. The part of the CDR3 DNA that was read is TGTGCCAGCAGCTCAGCACAGGGGGCCTTGACGAATCAGCCC.

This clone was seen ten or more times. CDR3 sequence reads: CASSGQGFGSYEQYF. The CDR3 bases that were read are TGTGCCAGCAGCGGACAGGGGTTCGGGTCCTACGAG. V gene TRBV5-6 combines with J gene TRBJ2-7, with 9 bases fitting TRBD1. The CDR3 is cut off 3 residues early in the read; its end comes from the germline J gene. Germline-derived CDR1 and CDR2 are SGHDT and YYEEEE. This CDR3 contains 15 residues. The V gene end was trimmed by 4 bases and the J gene end by 1 base; junction bases not matched to a gene: 6.

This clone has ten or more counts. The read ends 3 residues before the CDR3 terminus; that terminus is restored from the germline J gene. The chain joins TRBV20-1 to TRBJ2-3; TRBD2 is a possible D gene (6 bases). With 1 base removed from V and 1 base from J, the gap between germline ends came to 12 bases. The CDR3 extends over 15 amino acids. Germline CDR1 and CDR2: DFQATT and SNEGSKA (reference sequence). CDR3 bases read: TGCAGTGCTAGAGTGTCGCCTAGCGGCACAGATACG. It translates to CSARVSPSGTDT. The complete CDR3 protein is CSARVSPSGTDTQYF.

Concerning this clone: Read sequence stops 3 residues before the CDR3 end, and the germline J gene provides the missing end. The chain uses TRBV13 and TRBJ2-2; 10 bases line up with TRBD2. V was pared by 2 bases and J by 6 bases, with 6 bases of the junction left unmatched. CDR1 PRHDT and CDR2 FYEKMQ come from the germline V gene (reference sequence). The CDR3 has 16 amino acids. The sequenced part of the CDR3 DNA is TGTGCCAGCAGCTTACGGGCTAGCGGGAGAGCCGGGGAG. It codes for CASSLRASGRAGE. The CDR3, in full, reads CASSLRASGRAGELFF.

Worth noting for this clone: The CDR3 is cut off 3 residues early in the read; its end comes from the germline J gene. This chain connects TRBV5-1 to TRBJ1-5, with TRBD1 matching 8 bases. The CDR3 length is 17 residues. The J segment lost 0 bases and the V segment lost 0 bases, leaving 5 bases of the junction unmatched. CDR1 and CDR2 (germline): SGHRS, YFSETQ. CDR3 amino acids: CASSLAPGGVSNQPQHF. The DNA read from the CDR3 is TGCGCCAGCAGCTTGGCCCCAGGGGGCGTTAGCAATCAGCCC.

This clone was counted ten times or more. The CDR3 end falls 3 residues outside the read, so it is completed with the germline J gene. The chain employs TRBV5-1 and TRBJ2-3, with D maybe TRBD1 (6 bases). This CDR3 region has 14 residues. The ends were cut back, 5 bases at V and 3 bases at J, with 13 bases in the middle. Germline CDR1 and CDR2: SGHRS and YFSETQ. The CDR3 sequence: CASRQGFVTDTQYF. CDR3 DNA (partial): TGCGCCAGCAGACAGGGTTTCGTGACAGATACG.

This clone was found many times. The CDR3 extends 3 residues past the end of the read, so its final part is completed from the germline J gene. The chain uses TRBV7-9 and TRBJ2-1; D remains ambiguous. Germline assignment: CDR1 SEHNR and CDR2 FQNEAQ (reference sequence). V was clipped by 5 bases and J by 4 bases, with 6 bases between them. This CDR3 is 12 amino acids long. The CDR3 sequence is CASSPDYNEQFF. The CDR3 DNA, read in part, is TGTGCCAGCAGCCCAGATTACAATGAG.

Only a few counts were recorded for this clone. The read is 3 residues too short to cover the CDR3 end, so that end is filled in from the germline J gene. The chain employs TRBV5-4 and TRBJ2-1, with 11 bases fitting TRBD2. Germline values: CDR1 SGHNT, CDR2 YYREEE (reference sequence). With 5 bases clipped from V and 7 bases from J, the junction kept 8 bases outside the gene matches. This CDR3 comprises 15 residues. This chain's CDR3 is CASSHTSGSRNEQFF. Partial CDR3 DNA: TGTGCCAGCAGTCATACTAGCGGGAGTCGGAATGAG.

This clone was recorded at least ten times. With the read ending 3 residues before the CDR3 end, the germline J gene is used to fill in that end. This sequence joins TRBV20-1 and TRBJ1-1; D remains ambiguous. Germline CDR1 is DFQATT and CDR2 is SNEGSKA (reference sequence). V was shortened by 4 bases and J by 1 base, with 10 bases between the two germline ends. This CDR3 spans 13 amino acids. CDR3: CSAMRRANTEAFF. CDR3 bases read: TGCAGTGCTATGAGGAGGGCGAACACTGAA.

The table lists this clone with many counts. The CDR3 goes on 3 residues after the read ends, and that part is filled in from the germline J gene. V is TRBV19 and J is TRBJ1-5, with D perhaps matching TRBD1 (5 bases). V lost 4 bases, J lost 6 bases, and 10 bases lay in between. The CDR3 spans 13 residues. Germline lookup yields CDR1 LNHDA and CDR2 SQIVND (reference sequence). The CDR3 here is CASSTGWAQPQHF. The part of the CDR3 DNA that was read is TGTGCCAGTAGTACAGGGTGGGCTCAGCCC.

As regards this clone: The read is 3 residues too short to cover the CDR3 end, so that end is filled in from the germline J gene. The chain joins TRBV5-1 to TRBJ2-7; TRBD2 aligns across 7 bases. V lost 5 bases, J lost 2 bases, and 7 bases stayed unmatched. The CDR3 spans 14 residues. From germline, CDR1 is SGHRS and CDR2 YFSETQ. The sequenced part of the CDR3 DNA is TGCGCCAGCAGGACGAGCGGGACCACCTACGAG. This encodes CASRTSGTTYE. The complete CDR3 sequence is CASRTSGTTYEQYF.

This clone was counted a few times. Here the CDR3 reads CAWSYGPQYF. CDR3 DNA, as far as it was read: TGTGCCTGGAGTTACGGTCCG. The rearrangement uses TRBV30 and TRBJ2-3; D is unresolved. Coverage ceases 3 residues before the CDR3 finishes, and the germline J gene fills in the end. This CDR3 has 10 amino acids. The V gene's germline CDR1 is GTSNPN and CDR2 SVGIG (reference sequence).

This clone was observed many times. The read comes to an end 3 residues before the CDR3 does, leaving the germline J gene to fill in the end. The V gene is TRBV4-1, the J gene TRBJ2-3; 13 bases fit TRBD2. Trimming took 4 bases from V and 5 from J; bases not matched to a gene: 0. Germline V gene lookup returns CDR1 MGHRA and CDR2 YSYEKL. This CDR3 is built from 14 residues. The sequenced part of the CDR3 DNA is TGCGCCAGCAGCCGACTAGCGGGAGGAGATACG. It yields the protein CASSRLAGGDT. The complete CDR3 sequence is CASSRLAGGDTQYF.

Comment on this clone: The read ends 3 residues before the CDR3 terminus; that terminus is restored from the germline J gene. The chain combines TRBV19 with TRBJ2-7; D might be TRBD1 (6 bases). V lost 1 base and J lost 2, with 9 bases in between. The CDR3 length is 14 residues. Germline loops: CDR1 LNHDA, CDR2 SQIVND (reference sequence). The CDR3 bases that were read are TGTGCCAGTAGTATAGGGGACACACCCTACGAG. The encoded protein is CASSIGDTPYE. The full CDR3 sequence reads CASSIGDTPYEQYF.

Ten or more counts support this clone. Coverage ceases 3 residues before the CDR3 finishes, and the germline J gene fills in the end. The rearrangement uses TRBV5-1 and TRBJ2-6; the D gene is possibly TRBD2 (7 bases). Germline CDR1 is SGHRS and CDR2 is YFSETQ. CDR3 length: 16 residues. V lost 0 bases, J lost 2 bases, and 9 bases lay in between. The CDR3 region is CASSLEGGAGANVLTF. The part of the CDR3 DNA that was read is TGCGCCAGCAGCTTGGAGGGGGGGGCTGGGGCCAACGTC.

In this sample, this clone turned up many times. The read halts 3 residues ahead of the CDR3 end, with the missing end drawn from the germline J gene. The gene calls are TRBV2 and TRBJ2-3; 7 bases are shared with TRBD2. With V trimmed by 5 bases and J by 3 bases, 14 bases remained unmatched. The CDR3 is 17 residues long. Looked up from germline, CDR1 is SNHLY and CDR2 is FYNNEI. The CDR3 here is CASSRTGLGAGTDTQYF. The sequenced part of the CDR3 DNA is TGTGCCAGCAGTAGGACGGGACTTGGAGCGGGGACAGATACG.

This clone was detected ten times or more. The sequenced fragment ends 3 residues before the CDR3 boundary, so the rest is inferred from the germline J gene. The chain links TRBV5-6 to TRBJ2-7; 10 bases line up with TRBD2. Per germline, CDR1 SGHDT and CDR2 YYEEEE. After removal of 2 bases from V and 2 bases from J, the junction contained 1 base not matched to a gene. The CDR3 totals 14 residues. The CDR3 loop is CASSFTSGAYEQYF. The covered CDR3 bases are TGTGCCAGCAGCTTCACTAGCGGGGCCTACGAG.

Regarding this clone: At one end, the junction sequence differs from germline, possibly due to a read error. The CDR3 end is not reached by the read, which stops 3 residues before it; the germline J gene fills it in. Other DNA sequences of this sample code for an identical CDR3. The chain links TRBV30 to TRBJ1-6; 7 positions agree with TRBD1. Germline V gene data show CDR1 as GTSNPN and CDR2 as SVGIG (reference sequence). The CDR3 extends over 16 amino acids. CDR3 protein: CAWSWTGSSYNSPLHF. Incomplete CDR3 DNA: TGTGCCTGGAGTTGGACAGGTAGCTCCTATAATTCGCCC.

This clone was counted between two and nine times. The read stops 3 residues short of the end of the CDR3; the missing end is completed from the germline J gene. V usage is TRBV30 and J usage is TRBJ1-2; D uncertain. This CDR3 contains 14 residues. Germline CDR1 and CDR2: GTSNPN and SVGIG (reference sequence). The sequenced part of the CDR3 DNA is TGTGCCTGGAGTGAAGCCACATTCGGGGTTAAC. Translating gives CAWSEATFGVN. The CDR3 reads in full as CAWSEATFGVNYTF.

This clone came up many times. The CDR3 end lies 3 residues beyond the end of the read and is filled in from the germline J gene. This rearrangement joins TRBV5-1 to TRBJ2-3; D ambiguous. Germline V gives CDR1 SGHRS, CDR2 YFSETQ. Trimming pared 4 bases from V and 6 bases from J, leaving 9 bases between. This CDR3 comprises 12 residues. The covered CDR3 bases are TGCGCCAGCAGCCAAAACATGGATACG. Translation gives CASSQNMDT. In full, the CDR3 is CASSQNMDTQYF. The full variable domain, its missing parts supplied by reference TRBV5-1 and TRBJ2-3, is KAGVTQTPRYLIKTRGQQVTLSCSPISGHRSVSWYQQTPGQGLQFLFEYFSETQRNKGNFPGRFSGRQFSNSRSEMNVSTLELGDSALYLCASSQNMDTQYFGPGTRLTVL.

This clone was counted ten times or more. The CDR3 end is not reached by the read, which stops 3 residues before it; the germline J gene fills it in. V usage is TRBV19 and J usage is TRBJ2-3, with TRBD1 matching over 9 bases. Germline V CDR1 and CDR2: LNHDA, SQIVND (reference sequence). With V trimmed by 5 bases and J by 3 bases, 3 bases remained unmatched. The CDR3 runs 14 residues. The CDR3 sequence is CASSWDRVTDTQYF. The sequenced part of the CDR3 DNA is TGTGCCAGTAGTTGGGACAGGGTTACAGATACG.